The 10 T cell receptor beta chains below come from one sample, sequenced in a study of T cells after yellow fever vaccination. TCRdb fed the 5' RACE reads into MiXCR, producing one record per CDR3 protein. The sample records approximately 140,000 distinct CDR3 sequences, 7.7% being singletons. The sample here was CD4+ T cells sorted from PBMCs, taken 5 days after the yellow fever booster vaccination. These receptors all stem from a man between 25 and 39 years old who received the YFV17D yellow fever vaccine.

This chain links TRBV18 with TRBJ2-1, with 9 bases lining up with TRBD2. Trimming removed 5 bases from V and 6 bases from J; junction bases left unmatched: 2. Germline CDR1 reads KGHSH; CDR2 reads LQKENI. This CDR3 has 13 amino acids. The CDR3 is CASSTSGPNEQFF. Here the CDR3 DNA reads TGTGCCAGCTCAACTAGCGGGCCCAATGAGCAGTTCTTC.

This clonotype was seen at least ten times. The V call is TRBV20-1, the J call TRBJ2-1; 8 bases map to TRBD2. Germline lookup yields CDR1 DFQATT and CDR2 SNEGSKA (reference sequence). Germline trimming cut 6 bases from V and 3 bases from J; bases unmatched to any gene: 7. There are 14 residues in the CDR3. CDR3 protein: CSAPKAGDYNEQFF. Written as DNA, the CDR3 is TGCAGTGCCCCCAAAGCGGGGGACTACAATGAGCAGTTCTTC.

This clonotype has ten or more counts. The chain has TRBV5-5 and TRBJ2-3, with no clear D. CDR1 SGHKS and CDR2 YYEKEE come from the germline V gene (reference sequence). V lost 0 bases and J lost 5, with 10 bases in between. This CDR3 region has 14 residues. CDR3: CASSLATSEDTQYF. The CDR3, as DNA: TGTGCCAGCAGCTTGGCTACCTCTGAAGATACGCAGTATTTT.

For the CDR3, the DNA is TGTGCCAGCAGTCCCGGGACAGGGGCTGCTGGGGCCAACGTCCTGACTTTC. Translating gives CASSPGTGAAGANVLTF. The V and J genes are TRBV6-1 and TRBJ2-6; 10 bases map to TRBD1. Germline V gives CDR1 MNHNS, CDR2 SASEGT. This CDR3 is built from 17 residues. V dropped 5 bases and J dropped 2; count of bases not matched to a gene: 6.

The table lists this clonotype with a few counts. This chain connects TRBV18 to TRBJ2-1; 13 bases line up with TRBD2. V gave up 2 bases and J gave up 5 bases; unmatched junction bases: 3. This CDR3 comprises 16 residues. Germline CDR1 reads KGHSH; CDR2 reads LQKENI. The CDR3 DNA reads TGTGCCAGCTCACCAATGGGACTAGCGGGAAACAATGAGCAGTTCTTC. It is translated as CASSPMGLAGNNEQFF.

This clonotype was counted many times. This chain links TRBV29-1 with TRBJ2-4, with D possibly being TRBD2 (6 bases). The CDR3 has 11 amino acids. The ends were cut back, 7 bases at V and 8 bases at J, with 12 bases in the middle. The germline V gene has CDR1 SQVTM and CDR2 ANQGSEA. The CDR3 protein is CSAGLDDIQYF. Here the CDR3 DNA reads TGCAGCGCGGGACTTGATGACATTCAGTACTTC. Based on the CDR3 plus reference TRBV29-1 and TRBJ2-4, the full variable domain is SAVISQKPSRDICQRGTSLTIQCQVDSQVTMMFWYRQQPGQSLTLIATANQGSEATYESGFVIDKFPISRPNLTFSTLTVSNMSPEDSSIYLCSAGLDDIQYFGAGTRLSVL.

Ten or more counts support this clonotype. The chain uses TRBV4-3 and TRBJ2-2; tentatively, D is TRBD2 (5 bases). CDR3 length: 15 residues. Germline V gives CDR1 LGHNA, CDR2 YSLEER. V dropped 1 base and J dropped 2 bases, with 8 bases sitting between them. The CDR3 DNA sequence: TGCGCCAGCAGCCAAGCCGGGAAAAACACCGGGGAGCTGTTTTTT. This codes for CASSQAGKNTGELFF.

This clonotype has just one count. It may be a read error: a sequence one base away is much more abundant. The CDR3 region has the DNA TGTGCCATCAGTGACTTACAGGGGAAAAATGAGCAGTTCTTC. As protein: CAISDLQGKNEQFF. The chain recombines TRBV10-3 with TRBJ2-1; TRBD1 agrees at 7 bases. The CDR3 length is 14 residues. Germline assignment: CDR1 ENHRY and CDR2 SYGVKD. The J segment lost 7 bases and the V segment lost 3 bases, leaving 6 bases of the junction unmatched.

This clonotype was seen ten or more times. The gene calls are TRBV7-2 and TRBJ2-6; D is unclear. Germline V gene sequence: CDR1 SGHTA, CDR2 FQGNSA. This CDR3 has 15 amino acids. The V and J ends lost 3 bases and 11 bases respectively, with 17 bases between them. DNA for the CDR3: TGTGCCAGCAGCTTCAACCGACCCCTCTTCGACGTCCTGACTTTC. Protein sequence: CASSFNRPLFDVLTF.

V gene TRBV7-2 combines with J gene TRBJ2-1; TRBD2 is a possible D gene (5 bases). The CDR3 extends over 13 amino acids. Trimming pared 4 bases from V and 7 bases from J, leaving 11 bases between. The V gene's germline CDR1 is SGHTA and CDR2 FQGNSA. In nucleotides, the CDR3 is TGTGCCAGCAGCTACTCGCCGGGGAATGAGCAGTTCTTC. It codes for CASSYSPGNEQFF.